These T cell receptor beta chains were read from a single sample in a study of blood T cell repertoires in COVID-19. Assay used: immunoSEQ multiplex PCR; TCRdb lists only in-frame clones, some missing. The sample has approximately 290,000 clones; approximately 85% are singletons. The material sequenced was PBMCs or T cells enriched from blood (not recorded which). The source of these receptors is a woman in her 30s who had recovered from COVID-19. CDR3s include the opening cysteine and the closing phenylalanine or tryptophan. A D gene is named only where the DNA matches it firmly. Size values are once, few and many counts, or a class for expanded clones, and some rows have none.

>TRBJ1-5|.|TRBD1|TRBV11-2
CASTPISTGGEQPQHF
TGTGCCAGCACCCCAATATCCACAGGGGGCGAGCAGCCCCAGCATTTT
>TRBJ1-3|few|.|TRBV30
CAWSWTRANSGNTIYF
TGTGCCTGGAGTTGGACCAGGGCTAACTCTGGAAACACCATATATTTT
>TRBJ1-3|once|.|TRBV7-9
CASSLNSRGIGGNTIYF
TGTGCCAGCAGCTTAAATTCCCGGGGGATTGGTGGAAACACCATATATTTT
>TRBJ1-2|.|.|TRBV6-5
CASRTGPSGGYGYTF
TGTGCCAGCAGAACCGGACCCTCCGGAGGCTATGGCTACACCTTC
>TRBJ1-2|.|.|TRBV7-9
CASSVTGQGHYGYTF
TGTGCCAGCAGTGTAACAGGTCAGGGTCACTATGGCTACACCTTC
>TRBJ1-6|.|.|TRBV28
CASSFKLAVSPLHF
TGTGCCAGCAGTTTTAAGCTTGCGGTTTCACCCCTCCACTTT
>TRBJ1-2|.|TRBD1|TRBV28
CASSLHTFYRGNNYGYTF
TGTGCCAGCAGTTTACACACCTTTTACAGGGGGAATAACTATGGCTACACCTTC
>TRBJ2-5|.|.|TRBV27
CASSLIGEETQYF
TGTGCCAGCAGTTTAATCGGGGAGGAGACCCAGTACTTC
>TRBJ1-6|.|.|TRBV28
CASNPGHPYNSPLHF
TGTGCCAGCAATCCGGGACATCCGTATAATTCACCCCTCCACTTT
>TRBJ2-1|.|.|TRBV4-2
CASSQELASTYNEQFF
TGTGCCAGCAGCCAAGAGCTAGCAAGCACCTACAATGAGCAGTTCTTC
>TRBJ1-2|.|.|TRBV5-1
CASSFETGPFGGYTF
TGCGCCAGCAGCTTTGAGACAGGCCCGTTCGGGGGCTACACCTTC
>TRBJ2-1|.|TRBD2|TRBV3-1/TRBV3-2
CASSLLGGSTYNEQFF
TGTGCCAGCAGCCTGCTGGGGGGGAGCACCTACAATGAGCAGTTCTTC
>TRBJ1-2|once|.|TRBV2
CASSDRRSDGYTF
TGTGCCAGCAGTGACCGGAGGAGTGATGGCTACACCTTC
>TRBJ1-2|.|TRBD1|TRBV6-5
CASKSATGGNYGYTF
TGTGCCAGCAAGTCCGCGACAGGGGGTAACTATGGCTACACCTTC
>TRBJ2-3|.|TRBD1|TRBV10-2
CASSTGTGRTDTQYF
TGCGCCAGCAGTACCGGGACAGGGCGCACAGATACGCAGTATTTT
>TRBJ2-2|.|.|TRBV3-1/TRBV3-2
CASSQGPGGVPFTGELFF
TGTGCCAGCAGCCAAGGACCTGGCGGCGTGCCCTTTACCGGGGAGCTGTTTTTT
>TRBJ2-1|.|TRBD1|TRBV7-9
CASSSPGQGIHNEQFF
TGTGCCAGCAGCTCGCCGGGACAGGGGATTCACAATGAGCAGTTCTTC
>TRBJ2-5|.|.|TRBV7-2
CASSLFNRQETQYF
TGTGCCAGCAGCTTGTTTAACAGGCAAGAGACCCAGTACTTC
>TRBJ1-2|.|.|TRBV5-4
CASSLAGFSYGYTF
TGTGCCAGCAGCTTGGCAGGGTTTTCCTATGGCTACACCTTC
>TRBJ1-6|.|.|TRBV30
CAWTRGGKSSYNSPLHF
TGTGCCTGGACGCGGGGCGGGAAAAGCTCCTATAATTCACCCCTCCACTTT
>TRBJ2-1|.|.|TRBV10-3
CAISEPALAVNEQFF
TGTGCCATCAGTGAGCCGGCTTTAGCTGTCAATGAGCAGTTCTTC
>TRBJ2-1|.|TRBD1|TRBV24-1
CATGGQGRSGEQFF
TGTGCCACCGGAGGACAGGGGCGGTCTGGTGAGCAGTTCTTC
>TRBJ1-1|.|TRBD1|TRBV7-3
CASSLEGGHEAFF
TGTGCCAGCAGCTTAGAAGGGGGCCATGAAGCTTTCTTT
>TRBJ2-3|.|.|TRBV4-1
CASSQEAAPDTQYF
TGCGCCAGCAGCCAAGAAGCCGCCCCAGATACGCAGTATTTT
>TRBJ2-7|.|TRBD2|TRBV10-2
CASRTASGSSYEQYF
TGCGCCAGCAGAACTGCTAGCGGGAGCTCCTACGAGCAGTACTTC
>TRBJ2-7|.|TRBD2|TRBV9
CASSESGTSNYEQYF
TGTGCCAGCAGCGAGTCCGGGACTAGCAACTACGAGCAGTACTTC
>TRBJ2-1|.|.|TRBV3-1/TRBV3-2
CASRDSTAYNEQFF
TGTGCCAGCAGGGACTCGACGGCCTACAATGAGCAGTTCTTC
>TRBJ2-6|.|.|TRBV7-2
CASSLTTEIGANVLTF
TGTGCCAGCAGCTTAACGACAGAGATCGGGGCCAACGTCCTGACTTTC
>TRBJ1-5|few|.|TRBV18
CASSPSLNQPQHF
TGTGCCAGCTCACCTTCCCTTAATCAGCCCCAGCATTTT
>TRBJ2-3|.|.|TRBV6-2/TRBV6-3
CASSYSSPTRQGYFTDTQYF
TGTGCCAGCAGTTACTCGAGCCCAACTCGTCAGGGTTACTTCACAGATACGCAGTATTTT
>TRBJ2-1|.|.|TRBV6-5
CASSYSKLSYNEQFF
TGTGCCAGCAGTTACTCGAAGCTATCCTACAATGAGCAGTTCTTC
>TRBJ1-5|.|TRBD1|TRBV14
CASSRAGQGNQPQHF
TGTGCCAGCAGCCGCGCGGGACAGGGGAATCAGCCCCAGCATTTT
>TRBJ1-2|.|TRBD1|TRBV12-3/TRBV12-4
CANLDRERGYTF
TGTGCCAACTTGGACAGGGAGAGGGGCTACACCTTC
>TRBJ2-5|.|TRBD1|TRBV19
CASRDRQETQYF
TGTGCCAGCAGGGACAGGCAAGAGACCCAGTACTTC
>TRBJ1-2|once|.|TRBV19
CASTYPTGGNYGYTF
TGTGCCAGTACCTACCCGACAGGCGGGAACTATGGCTACACCTTC
>TRBJ2-5|.|.|TRBV6-6
CASSRWLQETQYF
TGTGCCAGCAGTCGGTGGCTCCAAGAGACCCAGTACTTC
>TRBJ1-4|once|.|TRBV28
CASGGRATNEKLFF
TGTGCCAGCGGCGGGAGGGCAACTAATGAAAAACTGTTTTTT
>TRBJ1-2|.|.|TRBV7-9
CASSAKDTSPTYGYTF
TGTGCCAGCAGCGCCAAAGACACCTCTCCCACTTATGGCTACACCTTC
>TRBJ2-6|.|.|TRBV15
CATSSQWVLTF
TGTGCCACCAGCAGTCAGTGGGTCCTGACTTTC
>TRBJ1-2|once|.|TRBV5-1
CASSLDHPEDYGYTF
TGCGCCAGCAGCTTGGACCACCCTGAGGACTATGGCTACACCTTC
>TRBJ1-4|once|TRBD1|TRBV16
CASSQIGTGREKLFF
TGTGCCAGCAGCCAGATTGGGACAGGGCGAGAAAAACTGTTTTTT
>TRBJ1-3|.|.|TRBV7-9
CASSPGFSEDAGNTIYF
TGTGCCAGCAGCCCCGGGTTTAGTGAGGATGCTGGAAACACCATATATTTT
>TRBJ2-5|few|.|TRBV28
CASSTGQQETQYF
TGTGCCAGCAGTACCGGACAGCAAGAGACCCAGTACTTC
>TRBJ1-5|once|.|TRBV30
CAWSHRDNQPQHF
TGTGCCTGGAGCCACAGGGACAATCAGCCCCAGCATTTT
>TRBJ2-7|.|TRBD1|TRBV27
CASSLLRDRAYEQYF
TGTGCCAGCAGTCTCCTACGGGACAGGGCCTACGAGCAGTACTTC
>TRBJ2-3|.|TRBD2|TRBV4-1
CASSPLPAGGRTDTQYF
TGCGCCAGCAGCCCCCTCCCCGCGGGGGGGCGGACAGATACGCAGTATTTT